This is a list of T cell receptor beta chains from one sample in a study of regulatory T cells in long-lasting Graves disease. Each CDR3 protein is one row after TCRdb ran MiXCR on the multiplex PCR reads. The sample comprises a few hundred thousand distinct CDR3 sequences, roughly 14% of which are singletons, and roughly 9.7% rests with the top ten. These same data were also listed under a study on T cells in Graves' hyperthyroidism and ophthalmopathy.

The sequences come from peripheral blood mononuclear cells (PBMCs), collected at new diagnosis, from a patient treated with antithyroid drugs. The source of these receptors is a man aged 25 to 40 with Graves disease. The CDR3 runs from the conserved cysteine through the conserved F or W. Fields, in order: J gene, D gene, V gene, clone size, CDR3 DNA, CDR3 protein. D genes are given only for firm matches. Clone size, where shown, is once, few, many, or a class for clones that have expanded.

j_gene: TRBJ2-7; d_gene: -; v_gene: TRBV10-2; abundance: many; CDR3nt: TGCGCCAGCAGTGAGTCGTTCCACGAGCAGTACTTC; CDR3aa: CASSESFHEQYF
j_gene: TRBJ1-1; d_gene: -; v_gene: TRBV29-1; abundance: many; CDR3nt: TGCAGCGCCGGGACCGCCGGGCAGACTGAAGCTTTCTTT; CDR3aa: CSAGTAGQTEAFF
j_gene: TRBJ1-6; d_gene: -; v_gene: TRBV30; abundance: -; CDR3nt: TGTGCCTGGAGTGCGGTTCGCTCACCCCTCCACTTT; CDR3aa: CAWSAVRSPLHF
j_gene: TRBJ1-2; d_gene: TRBD1; v_gene: TRBV13; abundance: many; CDR3nt: TGTGCCAGCAGCTACCTCGGGACAGGGAGGGGCTACACCTTC; CDR3aa: CASSYLGTGRGYTF
j_gene: TRBJ2-1; d_gene: TRBD2; v_gene: TRBV29-1; abundance: many; CDR3nt: TGCAGCGTTGCCCGGACTAGCGGGAGGGGTAATGAGCAGTTCTTC; CDR3aa: CSVARTSGRGNEQFF
j_gene: TRBJ1-1; d_gene: -; v_gene: TRBV6-5; abundance: -; CDR3nt: TGTGCCAGCAGTTACGGACAGACTGAAGCTTTCTTT; CDR3aa: CASSYGQTEAFF
j_gene: TRBJ2-1; d_gene: TRBD2; v_gene: TRBV6-2/TRBV6-3; abundance: -; CDR3nt: TGTGCCAGCAGTGATGGACTAGCGGGAGCGGATGAGCAGTTCTTC; CDR3aa: CASSDGLAGADEQFF
j_gene: TRBJ1-2; d_gene: -; v_gene: TRBV3-1; abundance: many; CDR3nt: TGTGCCAGCAGCCAAGATCTTGGCAGGAACTATGGCTACACCTTC; CDR3aa: CASSQDLGRNYGYTF
j_gene: TRBJ1-1; d_gene: -; v_gene: TRBV18; abundance: few; CDR3nt: TGTGCCAGCTCACCTAGCAGGGGCGCGGACACTGAAGCTTTCTTT; CDR3aa: CASSPSRGADTEAFF
j_gene: TRBJ2-7; d_gene: -; v_gene: TRBV12-3/TRBV12-4; abundance: few; CDR3nt: TGTGCCAGCAGTTTGGCGAATGGGTCGGGGGAGCAGTACTTC; CDR3aa: CASSLANGSGEQYF
j_gene: TRBJ2-7; d_gene: TRBD2; v_gene: TRBV5-1; abundance: few; CDR3nt: TGCGCCAGCAGCTTGGGGGGACTAGCGCAATCCTACGAGCAGTACTTC; CDR3aa: CASSLGGLAQSYEQYF
j_gene: TRBJ2-5; d_gene: TRBD2; v_gene: TRBV11-2; abundance: many; CDR3nt: TGTGCCAGCAGCCCAGGGCGGAGGGCGGGAGGAGAGACCCAGTACTTC; CDR3aa: CASSPGRRAGGETQYF
j_gene: TRBJ2-3; d_gene: -; v_gene: TRBV5-1; abundance: many; CDR3nt: TGCGCCAGCAGCTTGGTCCCCGGCGACACGACAGATACGCAGTATTTT; CDR3aa: CASSLVPGDTTDTQYF
j_gene: TRBJ2-7; d_gene: TRBD2; v_gene: TRBV15; abundance: many; CDR3nt: TGTGCCACCAGCACAGAGACTAGCGGGAGGCCCGAGCAGTACTTC; CDR3aa: CATSTETSGRPEQYF
j_gene: TRBJ1-1; d_gene: -; v_gene: TRBV19; abundance: -; CDR3nt: TGTGCCACCGAAGGAGTGGGACCCTCCGGGAGGAGTGAAGCTTTCTTT; CDR3aa: CATEGVGPSGRSEAFF
j_gene: TRBJ1-6; d_gene: TRBD1; v_gene: TRBV2; abundance: many; CDR3nt: TGTGCCGGCGGCCCGGGACAGCGGAATTCACCCCTCCACTTT; CDR3aa: CAGGPGQRNSPLHF
j_gene: TRBJ2-7; d_gene: -; v_gene: TRBV6-1; abundance: many; CDR3nt: TGTGCCAGCAGAACCCAGGGGGGCGAGCAGTACTTC; CDR3aa: CASRTQGGEQYF
j_gene: TRBJ1-4; d_gene: -; v_gene: TRBV18; abundance: many; CDR3nt: TGTGCCAGCTCACCACCGGGGACAAGGGAAAAACTGTTTTTT; CDR3aa: CASSPPGTREKLFF
j_gene: TRBJ2-3; d_gene: TRBD2; v_gene: TRBV5-1; abundance: few; CDR3nt: TGCGCCAGCAGCTTGCTAGCGGGATCAGATACGCAGTATTTT; CDR3aa: CASSLLAGSDTQYF
j_gene: TRBJ2-5; d_gene: TRBD2; v_gene: TRBV11-2; abundance: many; CDR3nt: TGTGCCAGCAGCCTCGGGACTAGCGGGGGAATTATGGAGACCCAGTACTTC; CDR3aa: CASSLGTSGGIMETQYF
j_gene: TRBJ1-2; d_gene: TRBD1; v_gene: TRBV10-3; abundance: -; CDR3nt: TGTGCCATCAGTGAGCCCCAAAGGGACAGGGATTATGGCTACACCTTC; CDR3aa: CAISEPQRDRDYGYTF
j_gene: TRBJ2-3; d_gene: -; v_gene: TRBV10-1; abundance: many; CDR3nt: TGCGCCAGCAGTCCGGCGGACTTTTCGGGGGCAGATACGCAGTATTTT; CDR3aa: CASSPADFSGADTQYF